These 30 T cell receptor beta chains were sequenced from one sample in a study of control samples from healthy donors and cancer patients. The method was immunoSEQ multiplex PCR; TCRdb's version includes in-frame clones alone and lacks a portion of them. The sample lists 140,000 to 150,000 clones, approximately 93% occurring once. The sample taken for sequencing was blood. These TCRs come from a man between 18 and 35 years old in good health.

The gene calls are TRBV5-1 and TRBJ2-7; no clear D. Germline V gene sequence: CDR1 SGHRS, CDR2 YFSETQ. The CDR3 totals 13 residues. Trimming pared 4 bases from V and 5 bases from J, leaving 13 bases between. For the CDR3, the DNA is TGCGCCAGCAGCCCTGAAGGGCCCAACGAGCAGTACTTC. Its protein product is CASSPEGPNEQYF.

CDR3 nucleotides: TGTGCCAGCAGGCCAAGGGGGCAGAACACTGAAGCTTTCTTT. It is translated as CASRPRGQNTEAFF. The chain links TRBV9 to TRBJ1-1; 7 nucleotides match TRBD1. This CDR3 comprises 14 residues. Germline V lookup: CDR1 SGDLS, CDR2 YYNGEE. The trim removed 5 bases at V and 1 base at J, leaving 5 bases unmatched.

The chain uses TRBV7-6 and TRBJ2-1; 9 bases align to TRBD2. This CDR3 has 14 residues. J was trimmed by 15 bases and V by 0 bases; bases with no gene match: 9. Germline assignment: CDR1 SGHVS and CDR2 FNYEAQ. CDR3 bases: TGTGCCAGCAGCTTAGCCCAGGCGGGAGGGCCCGGGTTCTTC. Translated: CASSLAQAGGPGFF.

The genes are TRBV5-8 and TRBJ2-2; 8 nucleotides align to TRBD2. The ends lost 1 base at V and 4 bases at J; junction bases unmatched: 3. This CDR3 has 15 amino acids. Germline CDR1 and CDR2: SGHTS and YDEGEE. The DNA for the CDR3 is TGTGCCAGCAGCTTGAGCGGGAGCGGCACCGGGGAGCTGTTTTTT. Translation: CASSLSGSGTGELFF.

This clone showed up just once. This sequence joins TRBV13 and TRBJ2-7; D is ambiguous. CDR3 size: 15 residues. Trimming cost V 0 bases and J 5 bases, with 14 bases left between them. Germline-derived CDR1 and CDR2 are PRHDT and FYEKMQ (reference sequence). The chain's CDR3 is CASSLGPDFPHEQYF. CDR3 nucleotide sequence: TGTGCCAGCAGCTTAGGACCCGATTTCCCCCACGAGCAGTACTTC.

The chain uses TRBV9 and TRBJ2-3; D is perhaps TRBD2 (5 bases). The CDR3 is 13 residues long. Germline assignment: CDR1 SGDLS and CDR2 YYNGEE. The V end was cut by 4 bases, the J end by 4 bases, with 10 bases between. CDR3 DNA sequence: TGTGCCAGCAGCCCTACTAGTTCAGATACGCAGTATTTT. Its protein is CASSPTSSDTQYF.

The CDR3 reads CASSTGQGAIGELFF. For the CDR3, the DNA is TGTGCCAGTAGTACCGGACAGGGGGCAATCGGGGAGCTGTTTTTT. The chain carries TRBV19 and TRBJ2-2; 11 bases are a match to TRBD1. The J segment lost 7 bases and the V segment lost 4 bases, leaving 5 bases of the junction unmatched. Germline values: CDR1 LNHDA, CDR2 SQIVND (reference sequence). The CDR3 length is 15 residues.

V gene TRBV2 combines with J gene TRBJ2-2; 7 nucleotides match TRBD1. Germline CDR1 SNHLY, CDR2 FYNNEI. V shed 8 bases and J 8 bases; nucleotides not matched to a gene: 5. The CDR3 covers 12 residues. The CDR3 DNA is TGTGCCAGCCGACAGGGTGGTGGGGAGCTGTTTTTT. This sequence encodes CASRQGGGELFF.

V usage is TRBV4-1 and J usage is TRBJ2-3; D is unclear. The CDR3 totals 14 residues. Germline CDR1 MGHRA, CDR2 YSYEKL. V was trimmed by 0 bases and J by 2 bases, leaving 6 bases between them. CDR3 amino acids: CASSQDSFTDTQYF. The CDR3 nucleotides read TGCGCCAGCAGCCAAGACTCGTTCACAGATACGCAGTATTTT.

This clone was picked up one time. The gene calls are TRBV7-5 and TRBJ1-2. TRBV7-5 is noted as a pseudogene. CDR3 size: 15 residues. CDR3 sequence: CARSLGPFNLYGYTF. The DNA of the CDR3 is TGTGCCAGAAGCTTAGGTCCCTTCAACCTCTATGGCTACACCTTC.

The gene calls are TRBV9 and TRBJ2-3; D possibly corresponds to TRBD1 (6 bases). Germline-derived CDR1 and CDR2 are SGDLS and YYNGEE. The ends were cut back, 0 bases at V and 6 bases at J, with 11 bases in the middle. The CDR3 runs 14 residues. This CDR3 reads CASSVDQGSDTQYF. The CDR3 DNA reads as TGTGCCAGCAGCGTAGATCAGGGGTCCGATACGCAGTATTTT.

The chain recombines TRBV2 with TRBJ2-2; D unresolved. Germline-derived CDR1 and CDR2 are SNHLY and FYNNEI. Trimming pared 10 bases from V and 4 bases from J, leaving 19 bases between. This CDR3 is built from 15 residues. The CDR3 protein is CATTLGQAATGELFF. In DNA, the CDR3 is TGTGCCACCACCCTGGGTCAGGCGGCCACCGGGGAGCTGTTTTTT.

The chain has TRBV19 and TRBJ1-5; the match to TRBD1 covers 7 bases. V shed 3 bases and J 7 bases; nucleotides not matched to a gene: 6. Germline lookup yields CDR1 LNHDA and CDR2 SQIVND (reference sequence). The CDR3 length is 14 residues. As DNA, the CDR3 is TGTGCCAGTAGTATTGAGGCAGGGGGACAGCCCCAGCATTTT. It specifies CASSIEAGGQPQHF.

The chain has TRBV9 and TRBJ2-3; the D gene is possibly TRBD2 (5 bases). The CDR3 is made up of 14 amino acids. Germline assignment: CDR1 SGDLS and CDR2 YYNGEE. Trimming cost V 4 bases and J 6 bases, with 15 bases left between them. In nucleotides, the CDR3 is TGTGCCAGCAGCTTTAACCCTGAGGGCGATACGCAGTATTTT. Its protein is CASSFNPEGDTQYF.

The chain links TRBV5-4 to TRBJ1-1, with 9 bases matching TRBD1. Germline lookup yields CDR1 SGHNT and CDR2 YYREEE (reference sequence). The CDR3 extends over 14 amino acids. With 5 bases clipped from V and 5 bases from J, the junction kept 7 bases outside the gene matches. CDR3 loop: CASRLDRGGTEAFF. As DNA, the CDR3 is TGTGCCAGCAGACTGGACAGGGGAGGGACTGAAGCTTTCTTT.

CDR3 nucleotides: TGTGCCAGTAGGCCAGGGACAGCGGGAAACACCATATATTTT. It translates to CASRPGTAGNTIYF. The chain recombines TRBV19 with TRBJ1-3; TRBD1 aligns across 7 bases. Germline-derived CDR1 and CDR2 are LNHDA and SQIVND (reference sequence). The CDR3 covers 14 residues. The V segment lost 6 bases and the J segment 4 bases; nucleotides outside the gene matches: 6.

The chain recombines TRBV5-1 with TRBJ1-1, with D unresolved. The V end was cut by 3 bases, the J end by 10 bases, with 13 bases between. This CDR3 has 12 amino acids. Germline V gene lookup returns CDR1 SGHRS and CDR2 YFSETQ. The CDR3 loop is CASSWMSWSAFF. In DNA, the CDR3 is TGCGCCAGCAGCTGGATGAGTTGGTCAGCTTTCTTT.

The rearrangement uses TRBV7-9 and TRBJ1-5; 7 nucleotides align to TRBD1. The CDR3 is 16 residues long. Trimming cost V 0 bases and J 5 bases; bases outside gene matches: 7. Germline V gives CDR1 SEHNR, CDR2 FQNEAQ (reference sequence). The CDR3 reads CASSLAPQGGDQPQHF. CDR3 DNA: TGTGCCAGCAGCTTAGCGCCTCAGGGGGGAGATCAGCCCCAGCATTTT.

V usage is TRBV30 and J usage is TRBJ1-1; D not resolved. In germline, CDR1 is GTSNPN, CDR2 SVGIG (reference sequence). This CDR3 is 14 amino acids long. Trimming pared 2 bases from V and 7 bases from J, leaving 17 bases between. The CDR3 is CAWSPTTPWGEAFF. As DNA, the CDR3 is TGTGCCTGGAGTCCCACGACGCCCTGGGGTGAAGCTTTCTTT.

This sequence joins TRBV29-1 and TRBJ2-7; 9 nucleotides agree with TRBD1. Germline lookup yields CDR1 SQVTM and CDR2 ANQGSEA. With 7 bases clipped from V and 4 bases from J, the junction kept 8 bases outside the gene matches. The length of the CDR3 is 13 residues. The chain's CDR3 is CSALTGGDYEQYF. CDR3 DNA sequence: TGCAGCGCTCTGACAGGGGGGGATTACGAGCAGTACTTC.

The chain joins TRBV14 to TRBJ2-3; maybe TRBD1 (6 bases). V was trimmed by 3 bases and J by 3 bases, leaving 13 bases between them. This CDR3 is 15 amino acids long. Germline V gene data show CDR1 as SGHDN and CDR2 as FVKESK. CDR3: CASSQTFQGTDTQYF. The CDR3 nucleotides are TGTGCCAGCAGCCAGACTTTTCAGGGGACAGATACGCAGTATTTT. Together with reference TRBV14 and TRBJ2-3, the CDR3 gives the full variable domain: EAGVTQFPSHSVIEKGQTVTLRCDPISGHDNLYWYRRVMGKEIKFLLHFVKESKQDESGMPNNRFLAERTGGTYSTLKVQPAELEDSGVYFCASSQTFQGTDTQYFGPGTRLTVL.

The J gene is TRBJ1-5, the V gene TRBV9, with D perhaps TRBD1 (5 bases). The length of the CDR3 is 14 residues. Germline V gene lookup returns CDR1 SGDLS and CDR2 YYNGEE. V shed 1 base and J shed 6 bases, with 11 bases lying between them. The CDR3 DNA is TGTGCCAGCAGCGTAAGAGATGGGGGTCAGCCCCAGCATTTT. It encodes CASSVRDGGQPQHF.

The genes are TRBV30 and TRBJ1-3; D ambiguous. The V gene lost 0 bases and the J gene lost 0 bases, with 6 bases spanning the gap. The CDR3 runs to 14 residues. From germline, CDR1 is GTSNPN and CDR2 SVGIG (reference sequence). In DNA, the CDR3 is TGTGCCTGGAGTGTAGGACGCTCTGGAAACACCATATATTTT. This translates into CAWSVGRSGNTIYF.

The chain couples TRBV19 to TRBJ1-1; TRBD1 might be the D (5 bases). V was shortened by 4 bases and J by 0 bases, with 12 bases between the two germline ends. This CDR3 contains 15 residues. Germline assignment: CDR1 LNHDA and CDR2 SQIVND (reference sequence). Written as DNA, the CDR3 is TGTGCCAGTAGTACATTAGGGACTTTGAACACTGAAGCTTTCTTT. This sequence encodes CASSTLGTLNTEAFF.

This clone was detected once. The chain has TRBV7-6 and TRBJ2-1; 8 nucleotides agree with TRBD2. Germline V gene lookup returns CDR1 SGHVS and CDR2 FNYEAQ. The CDR3 contains 16 residues. The V and J ends lost 4 bases and 5 bases, in that order; junction bases with no gene match: 10. The CDR3 is CASSSPQRGPDNEQFF. For the CDR3, the DNA is TGTGCCAGCAGCTCACCCCAGCGGGGGCCCGACAATGAGCAGTTCTTC.

The CDR3 reads CASSVGTGRSPLHF. The CDR3 DNA sequence: TGTGCCAGCAGTGTGGGGACAGGGAGATCACCCCTCCACTTT. The chain carries TRBV9 and TRBJ1-6; 9 bases fit TRBD1. V dropped 5 bases and J dropped 10; count of bases not matched to a gene: 7. Germline CDR1 reads SGDLS; CDR2 reads YYNGEE. This CDR3 has 14 residues.

The chain uses TRBV4-2 and TRBJ2-5; the D is unclear. The CDR3 covers 17 residues. Trimming cost V 4 bases and J 5 bases, with 23 bases left between them. Germline assignment: CDR1 LGHNA and CDR2 YNFKEQ. The CDR3 sequence is CASSREPRPGGMETQYF. DNA of the CDR3: TGTGCCAGCAGCCGAGAACCCAGGCCCGGCGGCATGGAGACCCAGTACTTC.

The count of this clone is one. The CDR3 is CASRMDISNEKLFF. In DNA, the CDR3 is TGTGCCAGCAGGATGGACATCTCTAATGAAAAACTGTTTTTT. This chain links TRBV7-9 with TRBJ1-4, with D perhaps matching TRBD1 (5 bases). Germline loops: CDR1 SEHNR, CDR2 FQNEAQ (reference sequence). Deletions cut 6 bases from V and 3 bases from J, with 11 bases between. This CDR3 spans 14 amino acids. The whole variable domain, remainder taken from reference TRBV7-9 and TRBJ1-4, is DTGVSQNPRHKITKRGQNVTFRCDPISEHNRLYWYRQTLGQGPEFLTYFQNEAQLEKSRLLSDRFSAERPKGSFSTLEIQRTEQGDSAMYLCASRMDISNEKLFFGSGTQLSVL.

This chain connects TRBV6-6 to TRBJ2-3; the D gene is possibly TRBD2 (6 bases). The V and J ends lost 5 bases and 0 bases respectively, with 21 bases between them. The CDR3 totals 18 residues. Germline assignment: CDR1 MNHNY and CDR2 SVGAGI (reference sequence). CDR3 in DNA: TGTGCCAGCAGTCAACGGCGAGGGACGGGAGACAGCACAGATACGCAGTATTTT. The encoded protein is CASSQRRGTGDSTDTQYF.

The V and J genes are TRBV7-2 and TRBJ1-2; maybe TRBD1 (6 bases). The CDR3 extends over 14 amino acids. Trimming removed 5 bases from V and 7 bases from J, with 17 bases in between. CDR1 and CDR2 from the germline V gene are SGHTA and FQGNSA. The CDR3 nucleotides are TGTGCCAGCAGCGTTATACAGGGTCGAGGTGGCTACACCTTC. Amino acid sequence: CASSVIQGRGGYTF.